The sequence of this TCR beta chain was determined in a study of post-analysis software for immune sequencing data. The overall study: Disease courses included relapsing-remitting, secondary progressive and progressive-relapsing multiple sclerosis.

TCR beta libraries were prepared from cDNA with unique molecular identifiers. From about 1 to 10 million T cells, 400,000 to 550,000 cDNA molecules were obtained. TCRdb analysed the PCR reads with MiXCR anew, one entry per CDR3 protein. This sample has roughly 400,000 distinct CDR3 sequences, with 39% found just once. This CDR3 region has 15 residues. Germline loops: CDR1 DFQATT, CDR2 SNEGSKA (reference sequence). V lost 2 bases and J 3 bases, leaving 16 bases between the germline ends. Notes on this clonotype: Its antigen remains unknown.

General study points: Patients showed TRBV5-6, TRBV5-1 and TRBV20-1 among four to six TRBV segments more frequent than in controls. Significantly lower normalized Chao1 diversity was found in patients with multiple sclerosis relative to controls. Strong co-clustering by F measure was seen for same-batch samples.

Sequencing was performed on blood. V is TRBV20-1 and J is TRBJ1-1; D might be TRBD1 (6 bases). This receptor was identified in a girl aged 2-15 years with multiple sclerosis. CDR3 sequence (DNA): TGCAGTGCTAGAAGCTTGGGGGGCTGGGACACTGAAGCTTTCTTT. Residues: CSARSLGGWDTEAFF.